These 23 T cell receptor beta chains were all obtained from the same sample, sequenced in a study of shared clonotypes between healthy human individuals. Generated by immunoSEQ multiplex PCR, the TCRdb table keeps only in-frame clones and is missing some. The sample includes more than 2,000,000 clones, over 85% of them seen just once. Material for sequencing was naive CD4+ T cells sorted from blood. The subset is: CD45RA+ positively selected. The receptors here all came from a man aged 18 to 35 in good health.

The chain employs TRBV7-9 and TRBJ2-1, with 7 bases identical to TRBD1. V trimming: 3 bases; J trimming: 5 bases; junction bases outside the gene matches: 10. Germline V gene data show CDR1 as SEHNR and CDR2 as FQNEAQ (reference sequence). The length of the CDR3 is 16 residues. CDR3 nucleotides: TGTGCCAGCAGCTTCGCTGGGACAGCGCTAAACAATGAGCAGTTCTTC. Amino acids: CASSFAGTALNNEQFF. Combining the CDR3 with reference TRBV7-9 and TRBJ2-1 gives the whole variable domain DTGVSQNPRHKITKRGQNVTFRCDPISEHNRLYWYRQTLGQGPEFLTYFQNEAQLEKSRLLSDRFSAERPKGSFSTLEIQRTEQGDSAMYLCASSFAGTALNNEQFFGPGTRLTVL.

The V call is TRBV9, the J call TRBJ1-1, with 7 bases identical to TRBD1. The length of the CDR3 is 15 residues. V dropped 0 bases and J dropped 4; count of bases not matched to a gene: 6. Germline V gene data show CDR1 as SGDLS and CDR2 as YYNGEE. The CDR3 is CASSVVDRATTEAFF. The CDR3, as DNA: TGTGCCAGCAGCGTAGTAGACAGGGCCACCACTGAAGCTTTCTTT.

Worth noting for this clone: Other DNA sequences in this specimen translate into the identical CDR3. The genes are TRBV20-1 and TRBJ1-1; TRBD1 is a possible D gene (6 bases). Trimming shortened V by 6 bases and J by 4 bases, and 9 bases separated the two germline ends. The V gene's germline CDR1 is DFQATT and CDR2 SNEGSKA (reference sequence). CDR3 length: 11 amino acids. The CDR3 is CSAGGLTEAFF. CDR3 nucleotides: TGCAGTGCCGGGGGGCTCACTGAAGCTTTCTTT.

CDR3 in DNA: TGTGCCAGCAGTTTCAAGCGGGGCTTGAGAGAGACCCAGTACTTC. Its protein product is CASSFKRGLRETQYF. The chain employs TRBV28 and TRBJ2-5; 7 bases fit TRBD2. This CDR3 contains 15 residues. From germline, CDR1 is MDHEN and CDR2 SYDVKM. With V trimmed by 3 bases and J by 4 bases, 8 bases remained unmatched.

The rearrangement uses TRBV2 and TRBJ1-6, with 7 bases matching TRBD1. Trimming removed 5 bases from V and 0 bases from J; junction bases left unmatched: 4. The CDR3 runs to 16 residues. Per germline, CDR1 SNHLY and CDR2 FYNNEI. DNA for the CDR3: TGTGCCAGCAGTCTACAGGGGCTCTCCTATAATTCACCCCTCCACTTT. As protein: CASSLQGLSYNSPLHF. Based on the CDR3 plus reference TRBV2 and TRBJ1-6, the full variable domain is EPEVTQTPSHQVTQMGQEVILRCVPISNHLYFYWYRQILGQKVEFLVSFYNNEISEKSEIFDDQFSVERPDGSNFTLKIRSTKLEDSAMYFCASSLQGLSYNSPLHFGNGTRLTVT.

The chain uses TRBV10-1 and TRBJ2-1; 10 bases match TRBD2. The CDR3 totals 17 residues. Germline V gene sequence: CDR1 WNHNN, CDR2 SYGVQD (reference sequence). V was clipped by 3 bases and J by 9 bases; unmatched bases: 14. CDR3 in amino acids: CASSDPRGAGGPSEQFF. Here the CDR3 DNA reads TGCGCCAGCAGTGACCCCCGGGGAGCGGGAGGGCCCAGTGAGCAGTTCTTC.

The J gene is TRBJ2-1, the V gene TRBV13, with D unresolved. The V and J ends lost 5 bases and 0 bases respectively, with 14 bases between them. This CDR3 contains 16 residues. Germline lookup yields CDR1 PRHDT and CDR2 FYEKMQ (reference sequence). DNA for the CDR3: TGTGCCAGCAGCCGGAGCCCGTGGAGCTCCTACAATGAGCAGTTCTTC. Its translation is CASSRSPWSSYNEQFF.

V usage is TRBV19 and J usage is TRBJ1-4; D is uncertain. CDR1 is LNHDA and CDR2 is SQIVND in the germline V gene (reference sequence). The V end was cut by 4 bases, the J end by 0 bases, with 9 bases between. The CDR3 sequence is 15 residues long. The CDR3 spells CASSTTAATNEKLFF. Written as DNA, the CDR3 is TGTGCCAGTAGTACAACAGCGGCAACTAATGAAAAACTGTTTTTT.

This clone showed up just once. The rearrangement links TRBV21-1 to TRBJ2-3; the table's D call TRBD1 went unverified against the DNA. TRBV21-1 is designated a pseudogene. This CDR3 comprises 19 residues. The CDR3 loop reads CASSKLRLKEQGASDTQYF. The CDR3 nucleotides are TGTGCCAGCAGCAAACTACGACTCAAGGAGCAGGGGGCGAGCGATACGCAGTATTTT.

The gene calls are TRBV5-1 and TRBJ1-1; tentatively, D is TRBD1 (6 bases). Germline CDR1 reads SGHRS; CDR2 reads YFSETQ. The V and J ends lost 0 bases and 1 base respectively, with 13 bases between them. The CDR3 has 16 residues. The CDR3 is CASSLEQGLENTEAFF. CDR3 DNA: TGCGCCAGCAGCTTGGAACAGGGACTAGAGAACACTGAAGCTTTCTTT. The full variable domain, rest sourced from reference TRBV5-1 and TRBJ1-1, is KAGVTQTPRYLIKTRGQQVTLSCSPISGHRSVSWYQQTPGQGLQFLFEYFSETQRNKGNFPGRFSGRQFSNSRSEMNVSTLELGDSALYLCASSLEQGLENTEAFFGQGTRLTVV.

The chain is built from TRBV18 and TRBJ2-3; no clear D gene. The CDR3 is 15 amino acids. The germline gives CDR1 KGHSH, CDR2 LQKENI. The V end lost 6 bases, the J end lost 0 bases, and 13 bases lay between the germline ends. As DNA, the CDR3 is TGTGCCAGCTCGCCTCTACTGGAAAGCACAGATACGCAGTATTTT. This encodes CASSPLLESTDTQYF.

The chain carries TRBV30 and TRBJ2-3, with TRBD1 matching 9 bases. CDR1 is GTSNPN, CDR2 SVGIG, per germline (reference sequence). V dropped 4 bases and J dropped 0; count of bases not matched to a gene: 2. The CDR3 loop spans 14 amino acids. CDR3 DNA sequence: TGTGCCTGGAACAGGGGGCAGAGCACAGATACGCAGTATTTT. It specifies CAWNRGQSTDTQYF.

The chain combines TRBV28 with TRBJ1-1; TRBD1 matches at 7 bases. This CDR3 has 16 amino acids. Trimming took 7 bases from V and 5 from J; bases not matched to a gene: 16. Germline V gene lookup returns CDR1 MDHEN and CDR2 SYDVKM. The CDR3 here is CASTTSGKGAGTEAFF. The CDR3 region has the DNA TGTGCCAGCACCACTTCCGGGAAGGGGGCAGGGACTGAAGCTTTCTTT.

The chain uses TRBV2 and TRBJ1-5; 8 nucleotides line up with TRBD1. This CDR3 is 15 amino acids long. The V and J ends lost 4 bases and 6 bases, in that order; junction bases with no gene match: 8. Germline-derived CDR1 and CDR2 are SNHLY and FYNNEI. CDR3 DNA sequence: TGTGCCAGCAGTGTTACAGGGGGAAAAGGTCAGCCCCAGCATTTT. As protein: CASSVTGGKGQPQHF.

The genes are TRBV20-1 and TRBJ2-7; D might be TRBD1 or TRBD2, each matching 5 bases. V lost 4 bases and J lost 6, with 10 bases in between. The CDR3 runs to 11 residues. Germline CDR1 DFQATT, CDR2 SNEGSKA (reference sequence). DNA of the CDR3: TGCAGTGCTAAAGGGACGTCCGAGCAGTACTTC. This codes for CSAKGTSEQYF.

This rearrangement joins TRBV7-2 to TRBJ2-5; 7 bases agree with TRBD2. This CDR3 has 13 residues. J was trimmed by 2 bases and V by 5 bases; bases with no gene match: 2. Germline CDR1 and CDR2: SGHTA and FQGNSA. The CDR3 DNA is TGTGCCAGCAGCATGGGACTACAAGAGACCCAGTACTTC. It encodes CASSMGLQETQYF.

This clone was detected once. V is TRBV7-8 and J is TRBJ2-6, with D possibly TRBD1 on 5 matching bases. With 1 base removed from V and 2 bases from J, the gap between germline ends came to 15 bases. The CDR3 is 18 residues long. The V gene's germline CDR1 is SGHVS and CDR2 FQNEAQ. CDR3 bases: TGTGCCAGCAGCTTAGGAAGATTGGGGCTCACTGGGGCCAACGTCCTGACTTTC. Protein product: CASSLGRLGLTGANVLTF.

A word on this clone: The sample carries other DNA sequences with the same CDR3. V usage is TRBV29-1 and J usage is TRBJ2-7, with 10 bases matching TRBD1. Per the germline V gene, CDR1 is SQVTM and CDR2 is ANQGSEA. V was pared by 6 bases and J by 0 bases, with 2 bases of the junction left unmatched. The CDR3 covers 13 residues. CDR3 bases: TGCAGCGTCAGACAGGGGGCCTCCTACGAGCAGTACTTC. Its protein is CSVRQGASYEQYF.

This chain's CDR3 is CASSLEAGLVTGELFF. The CDR3 DNA follows: TGTGCCAGCAGCTTAGAAGCGGGGCTCGTCACCGGGGAGCTGTTTTTT. The chain combines TRBV11-1 with TRBJ2-2, with TRBD2 matching 7 bases. This CDR3 contains 16 residues. The V gene end was trimmed by 1 base and the J gene end by 4 bases; junction bases not matched to a gene: 6. CDR1 is SGHAT, CDR2 FQDESV, per germline (reference sequence).

This clone is a singleton in its sample. The sample has other DNA sequences that encode this CDR3 too. This chain joins TRBV19 and TRBJ1-2; D possibly corresponds to TRBD1 (6 bases). This CDR3 spans 14 amino acids. V lost 4 bases to trimming and J lost 2 bases, with 11 bases between them. CDR1 is LNHDA and CDR2 is SQIVND in the germline V gene (reference sequence). The CDR3 here is CASSRGGSNYGYTF. CDR3 nucleotides: TGTGCCAGTAGTAGAGGGGGATCAAACTATGGCTACACCTTC.

The chain carries TRBV27 and TRBJ1-2, with a possible D match to TRBD1 (6 bases). Germline CDR1 is MNHEY and CDR2 is SMNVEV (reference sequence). This CDR3 contains 16 residues. With 4 bases removed from V and 0 bases from J, the gap between germline ends came to 15 bases. DNA for the CDR3: TGTGCCAGCAGTTGGGGTAGGGGGACCTCTAACTATGGCTACACCTTC. The encoded protein is CASSWGRGTSNYGYTF.

The chain recombines TRBV28 with TRBJ2-7; perhaps TRBD1 as D (6 bases). Germline assignment: CDR1 MDHEN and CDR2 SYDVKM. The ends were cut back, 3 bases at V and 5 bases at J, with 17 bases in the middle. This CDR3 comprises 15 residues. The DNA of the CDR3 is TGTGCCAGCAGTTTGGTTGCAGGGGCGAGGAACGAGCAGTACTTC. Translation: CASSLVAGARNEQYF.

V gene TRBV11-2 combines with J gene TRBJ1-3, with 7 nucleotides matching TRBD1. Looked up from germline, CDR1 is SGHAT and CDR2 is FQNNGV. V lost 5 bases to trimming and J lost 3 bases; unmatched junction nucleotides: 7. The CDR3 consists of 15 residues. The CDR3 nucleotides read TGTGCCAGCAGCCAGGCAGGGGGGAATGGAAACACCATATATTTT. This encodes CASSQAGGNGNTIYF.